This TCR beta chain derives from a study of T cells in tuberculosis. The protocol was immunoSEQ multiplex PCR, while the TCRdb copy is restricted to in-frame clones and leaves out a portion. The data contain about 40,000 clones, 90% to 95% of them seen just once; the ten biggest clones take up roughly 12%. This CDR3 region has 16 residues. The germline gives CDR1 SGHRS, CDR2 YFSETQ. With 1 base removed from V and 4 bases from J, the gap between germline ends came to 14 bases. This clone has only one observation. Its antigen is not known. Broader study findings: Shorter CDR3-alpha in active tuberculosis partly drove smaller distances. Samples were chosen by availability of cryopreserved specimens.

This sequence was found in a donor aged 10 to 29 with latent tuberculosis or without tuberculosis infection. Some clones in this sample may be carry-over from other donors' samples. The sample taken for sequencing was PBMCs. V usage is TRBV5-1 and J usage is TRBJ2-2; possibly TRBD1 for D (6 bases). In nucleotides, the CDR3 is TGCGCCAGCAGCTTGAAGGGGGAAGGTGGCACCGGGGAGCTGTTTTTT. Amino acid sequence: CASSLKGEGGTGELFF.